This T cell receptor (beta chain) was recorded in a study of neurological immune-mediated disorders. Whole-study findings and limits: Because no CDR3 amino acid sequences were shared across subjects by expanded clones, private repertoires were suggested in all groups.

This clonotype was recorded many times. What it recognizes is unknown. TCRdb redid the calling of the 5' RACE reads with MiXCR, one entry per CDR3 protein. The sample holds around 55,000 distinct CDR3 sequences; just under 4% are singletons and the top ten take about 2%. The germline V and J ends were trimmed by 1 base and 0 bases, with 8 bases remaining between them. Germline CDR1 and CDR2: SGHRS and YFSETQ. The CDR3 runs to 15 residues. The chain carries TRBV5-1 and TRBJ1-3; D not certain. This clonotype was sampled from a woman in her thirties or forties with multiple sclerosis. Source material: CD4+ T cells from blood. CDR3 nucleotide sequence: TGCGCCAGCAGCTTGCGGGGAGACTCTGGAAACACCATATATTTT. Translating it yields CASSLRGDSGNTIYF.